This T cell receptor beta chain was captured by sequencing in a study of T cell changes during pregnancy in multiple sclerosis. The data were produced by immunoSEQ multiplex PCR, yet TCRdb's version contains in-frame clones alone and is incomplete. The sample records nearly 110,000 clones, around 93% being singletons. The receptor was isolated from a female donor in good health, enrolled as a control in a pregnancy study. The starting material was peripheral blood, obtained in the third trimester of pregnancy.

The CDR3 is CASSLDRGSRFYGYTF. CDR3 DNA: TGTGCCAGCAGCTTAGACCGGGGAAGTCGGTTCTATGGCTACACCTTC. The chain joins TRBV7-2 to TRBJ1-2; no firm D call. The CDR3 is 16 amino acids. Between the trimmed V and J ends, which lost 1 base and 4 bases, there was a span of 16 bases. In germline, CDR1 is SGHTA, CDR2 FQGNSA.